A single sample is the source of the 3 T cell receptor beta chains below, sequenced in a study of blood T cells in healthy people across ages (dated by TCRdb to 2015 to 2017). The protocol used for the library was 5' RACE. The run used an Illumina HiSeq 2500. A second PCR of roughly 7 to 11 cycles was performed with a sample-barcoded 5' primer and a J-beta primer mix. TCRdb applied fastp at Q25 and MiXCR to the public reads, then kept only in-frame beta chains. CDR3 protein sequences are deduplicated, and each keeps its most common genes and DNA. This sample comprises around 690,000 distinct CDR3 sequences, around 54% of them detected only once. The ten largest clones add up to approximately 37% of the sample. Sequenced sample: blood. These receptors came from a man in his 60s in good health.

CDR3 amino acids: CASSLPPGQGATYNSPLHF. The CDR3 nucleotides read TGTGCCAGCAGCTTACCTCCGGGACAGGGGGCAACCTATAATTCACCCCTCCACTTT. The chain recombines TRBV7-2 with TRBJ1-6, with 12 bases lining up with TRBD1. This CDR3 comprises 19 residues. The ends lost 2 bases at V and 2 bases at J; junction bases unmatched: 7. Germline CDR1 and CDR2: SGHTA and FQGNSA. Together with reference TRBV7-2 and TRBJ1-6, the CDR3 gives the full variable domain: GAGVSQSPSNKVTEKGKDVELRCDPISGHTALYWYRQSLGQGLEFLIYFQGNSAPDKSGLPSDRFSAERTGGSVSTLTIQRTQQEDSAVYLCASSLPPGQGATYNSPLHFGNGTRLTVT.

In this sample, this clonotype turned up a few times. This rearrangement joins TRBV12-3 or TRBV12-4 to TRBJ1-1; D is uncertain. The CDR3 is made up of 14 amino acids. V was shortened by 3 bases and J by 1 base, with 9 bases between the two germline ends. Written as DNA, the CDR3 is TGTGCCAGCAGTTTCGGGCCCCCGAACACTGAAGCTTTCTTT. Translating gives CASSFGPPNTEAFF.

The genes are TRBV7-2 and TRBJ2-4; 10 bases line up with TRBD1. Germline CDR1 reads SGHTA; CDR2 reads FQGNSA. V lost 5 bases, J lost 1 base, and 8 bases stayed unmatched. The length of the CDR3 is 17 residues. CDR3 sequence reads: CASSLFPGQGAKNIQYF. The DNA of the CDR3 is TGTGCCAGCAGCCTTTTCCCGGGACAGGGGGCCAAAAACATTCAGTACTTC. Filled out from reference TRBV7-2 and TRBJ2-4, the complete variable domain reads GAGVSQSPSNKVTEKGKDVELRCDPISGHTALYWYRQSLGQGLEFLIYFQGNSAPDKSGLPSDRFSAERTGGSVSTLTIQRTQQEDSAVYLCASSLFPGQGAKNIQYFGAGTRLSVL.